The clone carrying this T cell receptor beta chain was observed at least ten times. The antigen remains unidentified. Within the library, unique molecular identifiers were attached to each individual cDNA molecule. TCRdb reprocessed the RACE reads with MiXCR, giving one entry per CDR3 protein. The sample has 75,000 to 80,000 distinct CDR3 sequences, around 9.4% seen once. Noted time point: healthy volunteer bleed at 6 weeks. Extraction yielded total RNA from whole blood (unfractionated). The sample is drawn from a study of human T cells and chemical hapten exposure. Study results and limitations: Sensitizing with DPC caused no change in TCRs above 1 in 1000 frequency.

The sequencing input was whole blood. This sequence was found in a female donor in good health. Some clones in this sample may be carry-over from other donors' samples.

For the CDR3, the DNA is TGTGCCAGCAGCCAGGACAGGGGGCTCAGCACTGAAGCTTTCTTT. Amino acids: CASSQDRGLSTEAFF. This chain links TRBV4-2 with TRBJ1-1; TRBD1 aligns across 11 bases. Germline CDR1 LGHNA, CDR2 YNFKEQ. There are 15 residues in the CDR3. V lost 3 bases to trimming and J lost 4 bases; unmatched junction nucleotides: 4.